Shown below are 8 T cell receptor beta chains from a single sample sequenced in a study of T-cell reconstitution after alpha-beta-depleted transplantation in children (dated by TCRdb to the mid-2010s). Libraries were made using PCR. TCRdb names Illumina HiSeq 2500 as the instrument used. Molecular barcoding was employed in the preparation of TCR libraries, with unique molecular identifiers being used to normalize TCRbeta repertoire quantification. The raw public reads went through TCRdb reprocessing: fastp at Q25, MiXCR clone calling, in-frame beta chains kept. Rows merge per CDR3 protein into single entries with the most common DNA and genes. Counted in this sample were tens of thousands of distinct CDR3 sequences; 5% to 6.5% of them appeared once. The ten most abundant clones make up 30% of the sample. Read against the paper, the sample's time point label means: day 60 (about 2 months) after transplantation. What the treatment or condition label conveys for this sample: allogeneic hematopoietic cell transplantation with graft depleted of TCRalphabeta T cells and CD19 B cells.

The sequenced sample was PBMCs, mostly from graft donor cells, obtained 60 days after TCRalphabeta/CD19-depleted stem cell transplant. The source of these receptors is a female patient between 2 and 15 years old who had a stem cell transplant for aplastic anemia, so the T cells may come from the graft donor.

As for this clonotype: Since a much larger clone is just one base distant, this may be a read error. V is TRBV12-3 or TRBV12-4 and J is TRBJ2-1; perhaps D is TRBD1 or TRBD2 (6 bases each). The CDR3 has 16 amino acids. The V gene lost 1 base and the J gene lost 6 bases, with 16 bases spanning the gap. CDR3 sequence reads: CASSLGGRRGVNEQFF. The CDR3 DNA sequence: TGTGCCAGCAGTTTAGGTGGGCGGAGGGGGGTCAATGAGCAGTTCTTC.

This clonotype was counted at least ten times. V and J are TRBV28 and TRBJ1-2; 7 nucleotides align to TRBD1. Germline loops: CDR1 MDHEN, CDR2 SYDVKM. The V gene end was trimmed by 5 bases and the J gene end by 4 bases; junction bases not matched to a gene: 10. The CDR3 runs 15 residues. CDR3 coding DNA: TGTGCCAGCAGTCTAGGACAGGCTTGGGTCTATGGCTACACCTTC. Translating it yields CASSLGQAWVYGYTF.

The chain employs TRBV11-3 and TRBJ2-1; D unresolved. The germline gives CDR1 SGHNT, CDR2 YENEEA. V was pared by 3 bases and J by 0 bases, with 6 bases between. This CDR3 contains 14 residues. The CDR3 region is CASSFSSSYNEQFF. CDR3 nucleotides: TGTGCCAGCAGCTTTAGTAGCTCCTACAATGAGCAGTTCTTC.

The sample holds many counts of this clonotype. V gene TRBV7-9 combines with J gene TRBJ2-3; D possibly matches TRBD1 or TRBD2 (5 bases each). This CDR3 contains 13 residues. Trimming took 8 bases from V and 5 from J, leaving 14 bases between them. CDR1 and CDR2 (germline): SEHNR, FQNEAQ (reference sequence). In DNA form, the CDR3 reads TGTGCCAGCGGACGGGGCCGGGAAGATACGCAGTATTTT. Protein: CASGRGREDTQYF.

In its sample, this clonotype was seen many times. The chain recombines TRBV2 with TRBJ2-7; D uncertain. This CDR3 is built from 15 residues. Trimming shortened V by 6 bases and J by 0 bases, and 15 bases separated the two germline ends. Germline V gene data show CDR1 as SNHLY and CDR2 as FYNNEI. This chain's CDR3 is CASSSNRNPSYEQYF. The DNA of the CDR3 is TGTGCCAGCAGCTCAAATCGGAACCCCTCCTACGAGCAGTACTTC.

V usage is TRBV5-5 and J usage is TRBJ1-2; D not certain. Trimming stripped 0 bases from V and 2 bases from J, with 14 bases between. The V gene's germline CDR1 is SGHKS and CDR2 YYEKEE (reference sequence). This CDR3 spans 16 amino acids. The DNA for the CDR3 is TGTGCCAGCAGCTTGGATCGGACCATGGAAAACTATGGCTACACCTTC. Translation: CASSLDRTMENYGYTF.

In this sample, this clonotype turned up many times. The chain combines TRBV20-1 with TRBJ1-2; 8 bases are shared with TRBD1. CDR1 and CDR2 (germline): DFQATT, SNEGSKA (reference sequence). The J segment lost 5 bases and the V segment lost 5 bases, leaving 13 bases of the junction unmatched. The CDR3 sequence is 15 residues long. The CDR3 region has the DNA TGCAGTGCTCCCCTTCGCCCAGGGGGCTTTTATGGCTACACCTTC. Translated, it gives CSAPLRPGGFYGYTF.

This clonotype is categorized as hyperexpanded. This sequence joins TRBV9 and TRBJ1-1; 9 nucleotides line up with TRBD1. The J segment lost 10 bases and the V segment lost 2 bases, leaving 9 bases of the junction unmatched. The CDR3 covers 14 residues. CDR1 and CDR2 (germline): SGDLS, YYNGEE. DNA for the CDR3: TGTGCCAGCAGCGTCACAGGGGGCGCGGGAGGAGCTTTCTTT. Translation gives CASSVTGGAGGAFF. The variable domain in full, completed from reference TRBV9 and TRBJ1-1, reads DSGVTQTPKHLITATGQRVTLRCSPRSGDLSVYWYQQSLDQGLQFLIQYYNGEERAKGNILERFSAQQFPDLHSELNLSSLELGDSALYFCASSVTGGAGGAFFGQGTRLTVV.